Listed below are T cell receptor beta chains from one sample, sequenced in a study of blood T cell repertoires in COVID-19. The repertoire was sequenced with immunoSEQ multiplex PCR; TCRdb's copy has only in-frame clones and lacks some. The data show 45,000 or so clones, around 88% seen once. What was sequenced was peripheral blood. The receptors were sampled from a woman aged 60 to 75 with acute or convalescent COVID-19. Each CDR3 is given with its conserved first and last residue. The D gene is left open where the match is weak. Rows may omit the clone size; those that give it use once, few, many or a size class.

D: TRBD2; V: TRBV4-1; size: few; J: TRBJ2-7; DNA: TGCGCCAGCAGCCAACAGGGACTAGCGGGTACCTACGAGCAGTACTTC; CDR3: CASSQQGLAGTYEQYF
D: .; V: TRBV7-6; size: .; J: TRBJ1-2; DNA: TGTGCCAGCAGCTTATACGGAGATAACTATGGCTACACCTTC; CDR3: CASSLYGDNYGYTF
D: .; V: TRBV4-2; size: once; J: TRBJ1-1; DNA: TGTGCCAGCAGCCAAGAGGGACTCCTGGGGACTGAAGCTTTCTTT; CDR3: CASSQEGLLGTEAFF
D: .; V: TRBV28; size: .; J: TRBJ1-2; DNA: TGTGCCAGCAGTTCGGGTCGCTATGGCTACACCTTC; CDR3: CASSSGRYGYTF
D: TRBD1; V: TRBV10-3; size: .; J: TRBJ1-1; DNA: TGTGCCATCAGGGAGGGGGCGAGGACTGAAGCTTTCTTT; CDR3: CAIREGARTEAFF
D: TRBD2; V: TRBV7-9; size: .; J: TRBJ2-2; DNA: TGTGCCAGCAGCTTAGCAGCGGGAGTGGCCGGGGAGCTGTTTTTT; CDR3: CASSLAAGVAGELFF
D: .; V: TRBV12-3/TRBV12-4; size: .; J: TRBJ2-3; DNA: TGTGCCAGCAGTTTTATAGGGGAAGATACGCAGTATTTT; CDR3: CASSFIGEDTQYF
D: .; V: TRBV15; size: .; J: TRBJ2-1; DNA: TGTGCCACCAGCAGAGGACTCCTCGATGAGCAGTTCTTC; CDR3: CATSRGLLDEQFF
D: .; V: TRBV15; size: .; J: TRBJ1-5; DNA: TGTGCCACCAGCAGAGATCCCATTCAGCCCCAGCATTTT; CDR3: CATSRDPIQPQHF
D: .; V: TRBV28; size: .; J: TRBJ1-4; DNA: TGTGCCAGCAGTTTATCCCTGGGAGCTAATGAAAAACTGTTTTTT; CDR3: CASSLSLGANEKLFF
D: TRBD2; V: TRBV24-1; size: .; J: TRBJ2-7; DNA: TGTGCCACCAGTGAGACTAGCGGGAATCCCTACGAGCAGTACTTC; CDR3: CATSETSGNPYEQYF
D: .; V: TRBV7-9; size: .; J: TRBJ1-3; DNA: TGTGCCAGCAGGGATGACACAGGCGGCGCTGGAAACACCATATATTTT; CDR3: CASRDDTGGAGNTIYF
D: .; V: TRBV7-8; size: .; J: TRBJ2-1; DNA: TGTGCCAGCAGCTTAGTGCTCGTGGAGGGAGTGCAGTTCTTC; CDR3: CASSLVLVEGVQFF
D: TRBD1; V: TRBV5-4; size: once; J: TRBJ1-1; DNA: TGTGCCAGCAGCCCAAGACAGGGAACGAACACTGAAGCTTTCTTT; CDR3: CASSPRQGTNTEAFF
D: .; V: TRBV9; size: .; J: TRBJ2-1; DNA: TGTGCCAGCAGCGCTAACGTCGCGGCCTACAATGAGCAGTTCTTC; CDR3: CASSANVAAYNEQFF
D: TRBD2; V: TRBV2; size: .; J: TRBJ2-1; DNA: TGTGCCAGCAGTGGACTAGCGATTTCCTACAATGAGCAGTTCTTC; CDR3: CASSGLAISYNEQFF
D: .; V: TRBV28; size: .; J: TRBJ1-3; DNA: TGTGCCAGCACACCGGGACAACGGCGAAACACCATATATTTT; CDR3: CASTPGQRRNTIYF
D: .; V: TRBV18; size: .; J: TRBJ2-3; DNA: TGTGCCAGCTCACCCCAGGATACGCAGTATTTT; CDR3: CASSPQDTQYF
D: .; V: TRBV7-3; size: .; J: TRBJ1-1; DNA: TGTGCCAGCAGCTTAACTAGGAACACTGAAGCTTTCTTT; CDR3: CASSLTRNTEAFF
D: .; V: TRBV6-4; size: .; J: TRBJ2-6; DNA: TGTGCCAGCAGTGATTCAGGTACTGGGGCCAACGTCCTGACTTTC; CDR3: CASSDSGTGANVLTF
D: TRBD1; V: TRBV9; size: .; J: TRBJ1-3; DNA: TGTGCCAGCAGCGCTGGGACAGCTGGAAACACCATATATTTT; CDR3: CASSAGTAGNTIYF
D: TRBD1; V: TRBV6-5; size: .; J: TRBJ1-1; DNA: TGTGCCAGCATTCGAGGGGGCGCCGACACTGAAGCTTTCTTT; CDR3: CASIRGGADTEAFF
D: .; V: TRBV6-1; size: .; J: TRBJ1-3; DNA: TGTGCCAGCAGTGAAGACAGGACTGGAAACACCATATATTTT; CDR3: CASSEDRTGNTIYF
D: TRBD1; V: TRBV15; size: .; J: TRBJ2-5; DNA: TGTGCCACCAGCAGAAACCGGGACAGGGGAAAAGAGACCCAGTACTTC; CDR3: CATSRNRDRGKETQYF
D: .; V: TRBV27; size: .; J: TRBJ1-4; DNA: TGTGCCAGCAGTGGGCACATCGGTACTAATGAAAAACTGTTTTTT; CDR3: CASSGHIGTNEKLFF
D: .; V: TRBV19; size: .; J: TRBJ1-1; DNA: TGTGCCAGTACCGATCTTTTGGGGGCTCGGGGAAGGAGGAACACTGAAGCTTTCTTT; CDR3: CASTDLLGARGRRNTEAFF
D: TRBD2; V: TRBV7-2; size: .; J: TRBJ2-1; DNA: TGTGCCAGCAGCTTAGGGGACCCGGGACTAGCGGGGGAGCAGTTCTTC; CDR3: CASSLGDPGLAGEQFF
D: .; V: TRBV6-2/TRBV6-3; size: .; J: TRBJ2-1; DNA: TGTGCCAGCAGCCGGACTATCCCATCCTACAATGAGCAGTTCTTC; CDR3: CASSRTIPSYNEQFF
D: .; V: TRBV4-2; size: .; J: TRBJ2-5; DNA: TGTGCCAGCAGCCAGCAGGGCTCGATGCCGGAGACCCAGTACTTC; CDR3: CASSQQGSMPETQYF
D: .; V: TRBV28; size: .; J: TRBJ2-5; DNA: TGTGCCAGCAGTCCTAGTATGGAGACCCAGTACTTC; CDR3: CASSPSMETQYF
D: .; V: TRBV27; size: .; J: TRBJ2-1; DNA: TGTGCCAGCAGTTTCGGTCGGAGACGGGGTGAGCAGTTCTTC; CDR3: CASSFGRRRGEQFF
D: .; V: TRBV4-1; size: .; J: TRBJ2-5; DNA: TGCGCCAGCAGCCAAGATCTTACAGAACAAGAGACCCAGTACTTC; CDR3: CASSQDLTEQETQYF
D: TRBD1; V: TRBV9; size: once; J: TRBJ2-1; DNA: TGTGCCAGCAGCGTAAGGGGACAGGGTTGGAACAATGAGCAGTTCTTC; CDR3: CASSVRGQGWNNEQFF
D: TRBD1; V: TRBV18; size: .; J: TRBJ2-6; DNA: TGTGCCAGCTGGCAGGGGGATCTCTCTGGGGCCAACGTCCTGACTTTC; CDR3: CASWQGDLSGANVLTF
D: TRBD1; V: TRBV4-1; size: .; J: TRBJ1-5; DNA: TGCGCCAGCAGCCAAGAAAGGAGGGGGCCAGAGGGAATCAATCAGCCCCAGCATTTT; CDR3: CASSQERRGPEGINQPQHF
D: .; V: TRBV6-5; size: .; J: TRBJ1-6; DNA: TGTGCCAGCAGTCGGAGGGTAGGGAATTCACCCCTCCACTTT; CDR3: CASSRRVGNSPLHF
D: TRBD1; V: TRBV3-1/TRBV3-2; size: .; J: TRBJ1-2; DNA: TGTGCCAGCAGCCAAGATGGGACAGGGGATGGCTACACCTTC; CDR3: CASSQDGTGDGYTF
D: TRBD2; V: TRBV7-9; size: .; J: TRBJ2-2; DNA: TGTGCCAGCAGCCCTGCTAGCGGGGTAGGCGGGGAGCTGTTTTTT; CDR3: CASSPASGVGGELFF
D: TRBD2; V: TRBV10-1; size: .; J: TRBJ2-3; DNA: TGCGCCAGCAGTGTGACTAGCGGCCTACAAGATACGCAGTATTTT; CDR3: CASSVTSGLQDTQYF
D: TRBD1; V: TRBV23-1; size: .; J: TRBJ2-5; DNA: TGCGCCAGCAGGAAAGAGGAGACAGGGGGTGGGGAGACCCAGTACTTC; CDR3: CASRKEETGGGETQYF
D: .; V: TRBV29-1; size: .; J: TRBJ1-2; DNA: TGCAGCGTTGTGGCCTCGACAGCCTATGGCTACACCTTC; CDR3: CSVVASTAYGYTF
D: TRBD1; V: TRBV28; size: .; J: TRBJ2-1; DNA: TGTGCCAGCAGACATGGACAGGCTCAATCGCCCCTCATCTTC; CDR3: CASRHGQAQSPLIF